This T cell receptor beta chain was sequenced in a study of cytomegalovirus exposure and HLA in healthy donors. The donors comprised healthy bone marrow donors. About this clone itself: The antigen is not known. At one of its ends the junction is not consistent with the germline gene, which may arise from a read error.

Study results and limitations: Later on, an analysis found that several of the most significant clusters appeared to be linked to common viral pathogens, which included parvovirus B19.

A multiplex PCR was run with 60 Vbeta primers and 13 Jbeta primers. Here immunoSEQ multiplex PCR was the method, and the copy in TCRdb shows in-frame clones only, minus some. Counted here are roughly 110,000 clones, around 76% occurring once; the ten biggest clones make up 2% to 3%. CDR3 length equals 12 residues. Germline loops: CDR1 SNHLY, CDR2 FYNNEI. Sequencing used PBMCs. The source of this sequence is a man aged 25 to 40 in good health and CMV-seropositive. The chain couples TRBV2 to TRBJ2-4, with D possibly being TRBD2 (5 bases). In nucleotides, the CDR3 is TGTGCCACTACGCTAGCCAAAAACAGTCAGTACTTC. Translation: CATTLAKNSQYF.